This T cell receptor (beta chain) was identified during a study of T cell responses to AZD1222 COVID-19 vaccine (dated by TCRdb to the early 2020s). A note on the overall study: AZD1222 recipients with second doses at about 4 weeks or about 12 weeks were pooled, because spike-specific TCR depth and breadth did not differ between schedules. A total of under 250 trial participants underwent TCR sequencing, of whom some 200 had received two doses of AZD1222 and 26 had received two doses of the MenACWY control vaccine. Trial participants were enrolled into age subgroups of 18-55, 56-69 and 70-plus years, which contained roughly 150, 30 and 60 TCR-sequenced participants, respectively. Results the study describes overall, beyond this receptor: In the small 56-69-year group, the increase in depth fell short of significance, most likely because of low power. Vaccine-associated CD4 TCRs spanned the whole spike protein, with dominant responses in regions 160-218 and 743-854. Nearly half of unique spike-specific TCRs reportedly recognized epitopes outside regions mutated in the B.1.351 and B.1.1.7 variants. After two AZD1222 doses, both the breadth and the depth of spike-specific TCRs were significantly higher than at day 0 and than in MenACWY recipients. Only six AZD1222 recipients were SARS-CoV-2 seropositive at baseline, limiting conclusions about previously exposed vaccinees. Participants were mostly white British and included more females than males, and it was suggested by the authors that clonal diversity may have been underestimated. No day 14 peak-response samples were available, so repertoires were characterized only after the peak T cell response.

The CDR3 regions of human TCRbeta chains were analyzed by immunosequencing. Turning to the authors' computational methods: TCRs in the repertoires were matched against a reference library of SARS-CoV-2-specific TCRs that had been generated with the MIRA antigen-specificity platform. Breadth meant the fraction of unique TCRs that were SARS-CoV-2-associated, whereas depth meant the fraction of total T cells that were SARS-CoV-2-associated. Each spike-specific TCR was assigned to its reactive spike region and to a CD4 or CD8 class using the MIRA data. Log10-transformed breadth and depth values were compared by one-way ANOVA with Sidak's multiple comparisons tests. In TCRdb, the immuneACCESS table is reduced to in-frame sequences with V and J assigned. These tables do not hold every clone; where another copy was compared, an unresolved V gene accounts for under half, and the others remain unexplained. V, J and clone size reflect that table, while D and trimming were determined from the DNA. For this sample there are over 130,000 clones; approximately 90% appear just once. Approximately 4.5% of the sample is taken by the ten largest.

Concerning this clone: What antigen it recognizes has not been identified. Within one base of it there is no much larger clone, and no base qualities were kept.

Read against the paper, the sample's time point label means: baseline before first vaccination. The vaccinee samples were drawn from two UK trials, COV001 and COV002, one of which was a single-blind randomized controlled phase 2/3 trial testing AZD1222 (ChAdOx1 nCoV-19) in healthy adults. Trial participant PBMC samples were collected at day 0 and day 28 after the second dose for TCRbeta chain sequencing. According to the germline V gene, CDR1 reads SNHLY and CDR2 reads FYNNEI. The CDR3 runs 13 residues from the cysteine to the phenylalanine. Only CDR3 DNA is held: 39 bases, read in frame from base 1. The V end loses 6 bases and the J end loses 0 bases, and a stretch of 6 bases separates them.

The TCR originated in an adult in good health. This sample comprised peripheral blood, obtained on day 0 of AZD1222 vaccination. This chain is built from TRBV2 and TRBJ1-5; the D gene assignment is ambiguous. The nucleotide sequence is TGTGCCAGCAGCGCGTATAGCAATCAGCCCCAGCATTTT. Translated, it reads CASSAYSNQPQHF.